This TCR beta chain was captured by sequencing in a study of T cell responses to AZD1222 COVID-19 vaccine. Overall study findings and caveats: Distributed over spike, vaccine-associated CD4 TCRs predominated at 160-218 and 743-854.

The assay was immunoSEQ multiplex PCR, and TCRdb's table has in-frame clones only and misses some. This table holds fewer than 120,000 clones, 70% to 90% found once. As regards this clone: Its target is not known.

The CDR3 is made up of 15 amino acids. Germline CDR1 reads SQVTM; CDR2 reads ANQGSEA. Trimming took 2 bases from V and 0 from J, leaving 12 bases between them. The chain is built from TRBV29-1 and TRBJ2-3; possible D gene TRBD2, 6 bases. This TCR came from an adult in good health. This specimen consisted of peripheral blood, obtained on day 0 of AZD1222 vaccination. CDR3 region: CSVELAVHSTDTQYF. CDR3 DNA sequence: TGCAGCGTTGAATTAGCGGTTCATAGCACAGATACGCAGTATTTT.